The next 22 T cell receptor beta chains were all read from a single sample in a study of blood T cell repertoires in COVID-19. Using immunoSEQ multiplex PCR, the repertoire was profiled, and TCRdb retains in-frame clones only, with some absent. The sample yields 180,000 or so clones, about 78% seen once. The specimen was peripheral blood. The receptors derive from a woman aged 45-60 years with active or convalescent COVID-19.

This chain connects TRBV6-2 or TRBV6-3 to TRBJ2-7, with D possibly TRBD1 on 6 matching bases. V lost 2 bases, J lost 4 bases, and 9 bases lay in between. Per the germline V gene, CDR1 is MNHEY and CDR2 is SVGEGT. There are 13 residues in the CDR3. The CDR3 coding sequence is TGTGCCAGCAGTTACCTGGGGGCTTACGAGCAGTACTTC. It encodes CASSYLGAYEQYF.

This chain uses TRBV15 with TRBJ1-5; tentative D call: TRBD1 (6 bases). This CDR3 is 15 amino acids long. Germline V gives CDR1 LNHNV, CDR2 YYDKDF (reference sequence). With 8 bases removed from V and 4 bases from J, the gap between germline ends came to 18 bases. DNA for the CDR3: TGTGCCACCTCGCAGGGGATCGCAGGGAATCAGCCCCAGCATTTT. Translating gives CATSQGIAGNQPQHF. Full variable domain (outside the CDR3, taken from reference TRBV15 and TRBJ1-5): DAMVIQNPRYQVTQFGKPVTLSCSQTLNHNVMYWYQQKSSQAPKLLFHYYDKDFNNEADTPDNFQSRRPNTSFCFLDIRSPGLGDTAMYLCATSQGIAGNQPQHFGDGTRLSIL.

This clone was detected a few times. The CDR3 sequence: CASSEQDNQPQHF. CDR3 bases: TGTGCCAGTAGTGAGCAGGATAATCAGCCCCAGCATTTT. V gene TRBV19 combines with J gene TRBJ1-5; D gene uncertain. Trimming cost V 5 bases and J 4 bases, with 9 bases left between them. The CDR3 length is 13 residues. Germline V CDR1 and CDR2: LNHDA, SQIVND (reference sequence). Filled out from reference TRBV19 and TRBJ1-5, the complete variable domain reads DGGITQSPKYLFRKEGQNVTLSCEQNLNHDAMYWYRQDPGQGLRLIYYSQIVNDFQKGDIAEGYSVSREKKESFPLTVTSAQKNPTAFYLCASSEQDNQPQHFGDGTRLSIL.

This chain uses TRBV21-1 with TRBJ2-7; the listed D gene, TRBD2, was not tested against the DNA. TRBV21-1 is a pseudogene. This CDR3 has 16 amino acids. The CDR3 coding sequence is TGTGCCAGCAGCCCCCAAACGCCCGCGAGCTCCTACGAGCAGTACTTC. Its protein product is CASSPQTPASSYEQYF.

The rearrangement links TRBV7-2 to TRBJ1-5; 10 bases match TRBD1. The CDR3 contains 16 residues. CDR1 is SGHTA and CDR2 is FQGNSA in the germline V gene. V gave up 5 bases and J gave up 3 bases; unmatched junction bases: 7. The CDR3 region is CASSPGGTGDNQPQHF. The DNA of the CDR3 is TGTGCCAGCAGCCCCGGCGGGACAGGGGACAATCAGCCCCAGCATTTT.

This clone was seen a single time. The chain recombines TRBV6-6 with TRBJ2-1; D call uncertain. This CDR3 is 13 amino acids long. V was shortened by 5 bases and J by 4 bases, with 9 bases between the two germline ends. Germline CDR1 is MNHNY and CDR2 is SVGAGI (reference sequence). The CDR3 sequence: CASSPSIYNEQFF. CDR3 in DNA: TGTGCCAGCAGTCCTAGTATATACAATGAGCAGTTCTTC.

The chain combines TRBV7-6 with TRBJ1-3; D unresolved. The CDR3 loop spans 16 amino acids. Germline V lookup: CDR1 SGHVS, CDR2 FNYEAQ. The V and J ends lost 2 bases and 0 bases respectively, with 11 bases between them. The CDR3 nucleotides are TGTGCCAGCAGCTTAAATCCCGTAGACTCTGGAAACACCATATATTTT. It translates to CASSLNPVDSGNTIYF.

This clone was found once. The V call is TRBV28, the J call TRBJ1-6; TRBD1 matches at 9 bases. CDR1 MDHEN and CDR2 SYDVKM come from the germline V gene. V trimming: 5 bases; J trimming: 9 bases; junction bases outside the gene matches: 5. The length of the CDR3 is 14 residues. CDR3 sequence: CASSPGQGVSPLHF. CDR3 in DNA: TGTGCCAGCAGTCCGGGACAGGGTGTTTCACCCCTCCACTTT.

The chain combines TRBV18 with TRBJ2-5, with D possibly TRBD2 on 6 matching bases. The length of the CDR3 is 18 residues. V shed 0 bases and J shed 3 bases, with 20 bases lying between them. CDR1 is KGHSH and CDR2 is LQKENI in the germline V gene. DNA for the CDR3: TGTGCCAGCTCACCACCGGGACTCCAGCTCGGGTTAAAAGAGACCCAGTACTTC. It translates to CASSPPGLQLGLKETQYF.

This rearrangement joins TRBV24-1 to TRBJ1-5; 7 nucleotides align to TRBD1. This CDR3 spans 18 amino acids. The V and J ends lost 1 base and 2 bases, in that order; junction bases with no gene match: 10. The germline gives CDR1 KGHDR, CDR2 SFDVKD. The CDR3 reads CATSDFGQAKRRNQPQHF. In nucleotides, the CDR3 is TGTGCCACCAGTGATTTTGGACAGGCCAAAAGGCGCAATCAGCCCCAGCATTTT.

This clone was counted a single time. The V call is TRBV29-1, the J call TRBJ1-1; TRBD1 agrees at 9 bases. The CDR3 is 16 residues long. Per germline, CDR1 SQVTM and CDR2 ANQGSEA. V shed 4 bases and J 5 bases; nucleotides not matched to a gene: 14. CDR3 amino acids: CSVVGTGPSEGTEAFF. The CDR3, as DNA: TGCAGCGTTGTAGGGACAGGGCCTAGCGAGGGGACTGAAGCTTTCTTT.

CDR3 sequence reads: CASRFRTRGAEAFF. DNA of the CDR3: TGTGCCAGCAGATTTCGAACCCGCGGGGCTGAAGCTTTCTTT. The chain joins TRBV28 to TRBJ1-1; unclear D gene. With 6 bases removed from V and 6 bases from J, the gap between germline ends came to 17 bases. CDR1 and CDR2 from the germline V gene are MDHEN and SYDVKM. The CDR3 runs 14 residues.

This clone has a handful of counts. This chain uses TRBV28 with TRBJ2-7; D is unclear. Trimming took 5 bases from V and 7 from J, leaving 9 bases between them. The CDR3 runs 11 residues. Germline V CDR1 and CDR2: MDHEN, SYDVKM. CDR3 in amino acids: CASSLKLEQYF. The CDR3 DNA reads TGTGCCAGCAGTCTGAAACTGGAGCAGTACTTC.

This clone was seen only a few times. The V and J genes are TRBV19 and TRBJ2-5; D perhaps matches TRBD1 (5 bases). CDR1 and CDR2 (germline): LNHDA, SQIVND (reference sequence). V lost 6 bases and J 4 bases, leaving 12 bases between the germline ends. The CDR3 is 13 amino acids. CDR3 DNA sequence: TGTGCCAGTAGCCAGGGCGTCACAGAGACCCAGTACTTC. Translating gives CASSQGVTETQYF.

Worth noting for this clone: Other DNA sequences in the same sample also yield this CDR3. CDR3: CASSLDRGGEQYF. The CDR3 DNA sequence: TGCGCCAGCAGCTTGGATAGAGGGGGAGAGCAGTACTTC. This chain links TRBV5-1 with TRBJ2-7, with D perhaps TRBD1 (6 bases). The CDR3 extends over 13 amino acids. Trimming pared 0 bases from V and 7 bases from J, leaving 11 bases between. Looked up from germline, CDR1 is SGHRS and CDR2 is YFSETQ.

This clone turned up a few times. The chain carries TRBV3-1 (or the pseudogene TRBV3-2) and TRBJ1-2, with a tentative D call TRBD1 (5 bases). V lost 4 bases and J lost 8, with 17 bases in between. The CDR3 length is 14 residues. The germline gives CDR1 LGHDT, CDR2 YNNKEL (reference sequence). In DNA form, the CDR3 reads TGTGCCAGCAGCCCTGGGGCTGGTACAACGGGCTACACCTTC. Translating it yields CASSPGAGTTGYTF.

This sequence joins TRBV19 and TRBJ1-1; 9 bases agree with TRBD1. CDR3 length equals 16 residues. From germline, CDR1 is LNHDA and CDR2 SQIVND (reference sequence). J gave up 5 bases and V 2 bases, and 9 bases lay outside the gene matches. CDR3 protein: CASSILYQDRGTEAFF. CDR3 sequence (DNA): TGTGCCAGTAGTATACTATACCAGGACAGGGGAACTGAAGCTTTCTTT.

The rearrangement joins TRBV29-1 to TRBJ1-5; D unresolved. The V end lost 6 bases, the J end lost 7 bases, and 13 bases lay between the germline ends. The CDR3 totals 12 residues. Germline CDR1 SQVTM, CDR2 ANQGSEA. For the CDR3, the DNA is TGCAGCGTCGGTTACTCGGGGCAGCCCCAGCATTTT. Translation gives CSVGYSGQPQHF.

The chain couples TRBV19 to TRBJ1-2, with D uncertain. CDR1 LNHDA and CDR2 SQIVND come from the germline V gene (reference sequence). With 9 bases removed from V and 5 bases from J, the gap between germline ends came to 19 bases. This CDR3 region has 14 residues. The DNA for the CDR3 is TGTGCCAGCTCCCCCGGGAGAGGGCTGTATGGCTACACCTTC. This gives the protein CASSPGRGLYGYTF. The full variable domain, its missing parts supplied by reference TRBV19 and TRBJ1-2, is DGGITQSPKYLFRKEGQNVTLSCEQNLNHDAMYWYRQDPGQGLRLIYYSQIVNDFQKGDIAEGYSVSREKKESFPLTVTSAQKNPTAFYLCASSPGRGLYGYTFGSGTRLTVV.

This chain connects TRBV7-6 to TRBJ1-3; D gene unclear. Between the trimmed V and J ends, which lost 1 base and 8 bases, there was a span of 15 bases. Germline assignment: CDR1 SGHVS and CDR2 FNYEAQ. The CDR3 spans 15 residues. CDR3 nucleotides: TGTGCCAGCAGCTTAGGAGCGGGGTATCCGGACACCATATATTTT. Its translation: CASSLGAGYPDTIYF.

V gene TRBV27 combines with J gene TRBJ2-7, with 9 bases fitting TRBD1. The CDR3 length is 16 residues. With 5 bases clipped from V and 3 bases from J, the junction kept 11 bases outside the gene matches. Germline loops: CDR1 MNHEY, CDR2 SMNVEV (reference sequence). DNA of the CDR3: TGTGCCAGCAGTCCAACCCCGGGACAGGGAAACTACGAGCAGTACTTC. Translating gives CASSPTPGQGNYEQYF.

This clone came up a few times. CDR3 region: CASSYRTSGHLAETQYF. The DNA of the CDR3 is TGTGCCAGCAGTTATCGGACTAGCGGGCATCTGGCGGAGACCCAGTACTTC. The chain employs TRBV13 and TRBJ2-5; 11 nucleotides line up with TRBD2. CDR1 PRHDT and CDR2 FYEKMQ come from the germline V gene (reference sequence). The CDR3 loop spans 17 amino acids. Losses at the gene ends were 6 bases for V and 5 bases for J; bases not matched to a gene: 14. The full variable domain, with the rest looked up from reference TRBV13 and TRBJ2-5, is AAGVIQSPRHLIKEKRETATLKCYPIPRHDTVYWYQQGPGQDPQFLISFYEKMQSDKGSIPDRFSAQQFSDYHSELNMSSLELGDSALYFCASSYRTSGHLAETQYFGPGTRLLVL.